One sample yielded the 25 T cell receptor beta chains listed below, sequenced in a study of identical twins (dated by TCRdb to 2015 to 2016). The library was obtained by 5' RACE. The listed sequencing device is Illumina HiSeq 2000. TCRdb's own reprocessing of the public reads used fastp at Q25 and MiXCR and kept productive beta chains. Rows matching on CDR3 protein sequence are summarized as one entry with the most common DNA and genes. The sample has roughly 1,500,000 distinct CDR3 sequences on record, roughly 35% of them singletons. The ten largest clones take up 0.25% to 0.3% of the sample. Sequenced material: cord blood. The receptors shown here come from a newborn girl in good health.

Notes on this clonotype: This likely comes from a read error, as the CDR3 has no conserved phenylalanine or tryptophan at its end. This chain joins TRBV11-2 and TRBJ2-1; 7 positions agree with TRBD2. The CDR3 consists of 15 residues. CDR1 and CDR2 from the germline V gene are SGHAT and FQNNGV. The V gene end was trimmed by 5 bases and the J gene end by 9 bases; junction bases not matched to a gene: 13. CDR3 nucleotides: TGTGCCAGCAGCCCTACTAGCGCCAGCCGGGGTGAGCAGTTCTTG. Its translation is CASSPTSASRGEQFL.

In its sample, this clonotype was seen once. V gene TRBV9 combines with J gene TRBJ2-7; D is possibly TRBD2 (6 bases). This CDR3 comprises 15 residues. Germline V lookup: CDR1 SGDLS, CDR2 YYNGEE. Deletions cut 0 bases from V and 2 bases from J, with 12 bases between. The CDR3 loop is CASSVDGGVTYEQYF. CDR3 DNA: TGTGCCAGCAGCGTAGATGGAGGGGTCACCTACGAGCAGTACTTC. Using reference TRBV9 and TRBJ2-7 for the parts outside the CDR3, the full variable domain is DSGVTQTPKHLITATGQRVTLRCSPRSGDLSVYWYQQSLDQGLQFLIQYYNGEERAKGNILERFSAQQFPDLHSELNLSSLELGDSALYFCASSVDGGVTYEQYFGPGTRLTVT.

The gene calls are TRBV7-9 and TRBJ1-1, with D uncertain. The CDR3 is 15 residues long. V shed 5 bases and J shed 0 bases, with 13 bases lying between them. Germline lookup yields CDR1 SEHNR and CDR2 FQNEAQ (reference sequence). The CDR3 bases are TGTGCCAGCAGCCCGTTTGGGAACTTGAACACTGAAGCTTTCTTT. Translated, it gives CASSPFGNLNTEAFF.

Comment on this clonotype: A read error may be the cause here, since a much bigger clone is one base away. V and J are TRBV5-1 and TRBJ2-5; 10 nucleotides agree with TRBD2. V trimming: 4 bases; J trimming: 11 bases; junction bases outside the gene matches: 14. This CDR3 is 15 amino acids long. Per germline, CDR1 SGHRS and CDR2 YFSETQ. CDR3 nucleotides: TGCGCCAGCAGCCCCGGACTAGCGGACTACTACAAGCAGTACTTC. Amino acid sequence: CASSPGLADYYKQYF.

This clonotype turned up a few times. The chain couples TRBV29-1 to TRBJ1-2, with D maybe TRBD1 (5 bases). V lost 1 base, J lost 3 bases, and 6 bases lay in between. The CDR3 consists of 12 residues. Germline-derived CDR1 and CDR2 are SQVTM and ANQGSEA. This chain's CDR3 is CSVEGGHYGYTF. DNA of the CDR3: TGCAGCGTTGAAGGGGGACACTATGGCTACACCTTC.

The sample holds a few counts of this clonotype. The J gene is TRBJ1-4, the V gene TRBV20-1; 11 bases fit TRBD1. Per germline, CDR1 DFQATT and CDR2 SNEGSKA (reference sequence). The V segment lost 5 bases and the J segment 8 bases; nucleotides outside the gene matches: 4. The CDR3 is made up of 13 amino acids. Here the CDR3 DNA reads TGCAGTGCTCCCGGGACAGGGGGAGAAAAACTGTTTTTT. Translating gives CSAPGTGGEKLFF.

This rearrangement joins TRBV25-1 to TRBJ1-2; D is undetermined. The CDR3 extends over 13 amino acids. Germline CDR1 and CDR2: MGHDK and SYGVNS. The V and J ends lost 3 bases and 4 bases respectively, with 9 bases between them. This CDR3 reads CASSDKGSYGYTF. CDR3 in DNA: TGTGCCAGCAGTGATAAGGGTAGCTATGGCTACACCTTC.

This clonotype was seen more than once but under ten times. This sequence joins TRBV7-9 and TRBJ2-5; D may be TRBD2 (7 bases). Germline V gene lookup returns CDR1 SEHNR and CDR2 FQNEAQ (reference sequence). The germline V and J ends were trimmed by 2 bases and 4 bases, with 14 bases remaining between them. The CDR3 loop spans 15 amino acids. CDR3 nucleotides: TGTGCCAGCAGCTTACGCGGGGGCCCACTAGAGACCCAGTACTTC. It yields the protein CASSLRGGPLETQYF. The whole variable domain, remainder taken from reference TRBV7-9 and TRBJ2-5, is DTGVSQNPRHKITKRGQNVTFRCDPISEHNRLYWYRQTLGQGPEFLTYFQNEAQLEKSRLLSDRFSAERPKGSFSTLEIQRTEQGDSAMYLCASSLRGGPLETQYFGPGTRLLVL.

The chain is built from TRBV6-1 and TRBJ2-7; weak D call: TRBD1 (6 bases). Germline V gene sequence: CDR1 MNHNS, CDR2 SASEGT. There are 15 residues in the CDR3. V was shortened by 2 bases and J by 0 bases, with 11 bases between the two germline ends. The CDR3 region is CASSESLDSSYEQYF. The CDR3 region has the DNA TGTGCCAGCAGTGAAAGTTTGGACAGCTCCTACGAGCAGTACTTC.

The chain joins TRBV5-1 to TRBJ1-4, with 7 bases lining up with TRBD1. The CDR3 is 13 residues long. CDR1 and CDR2 (germline): SGHRS, YFSETQ. Trimming took 7 bases from V and 3 from J; bases not matched to a gene: 3. CDR3 amino acids: CASGGQPNEKLFF. The CDR3, as DNA: TGCGCCAGCGGGGGACAGCCTAATGAAAAACTGTTTTTT.

This chain uses TRBV27 with TRBJ1-1; D is unclear. In germline, CDR1 is MNHEY, CDR2 SMNVEV (reference sequence). The CDR3 sequence is 13 residues long. Trimming took off 4 bases at V and 5 bases at J, with 11 bases between the two ends. In nucleotides, the CDR3 is TGTGCCAGCAGTTATGGTTACGGAACTGAAGCTTTCTTT. This translates into CASSYGYGTEAFF.

The sample holds a few counts of this clonotype. The chain carries TRBV15 and TRBJ2-1; 9 bases match TRBD2. The CDR3 runs to 17 residues. CDR1 and CDR2 (germline): LNHNV, YYDKDF (reference sequence). The V segment lost 0 bases and the J segment 7 bases; nucleotides outside the gene matches: 10. The CDR3 reads CATSRDPDSGGENEQFF. CDR3 DNA sequence: TGTGCCACCAGCAGAGATCCGGATAGCGGGGGTGAGAATGAGCAGTTCTTC. Full variable domain (rest looked up from reference TRBV15 and TRBJ2-1): DAMVIQNPRYQVTQFGKPVTLSCSQTLNHNVMYWYQQKSSQAPKLLFHYYDKDFNNEADTPDNFQSRRPNTSFCFLDIRSPGLGDTAMYLCATSRDPDSGGENEQFFGPGTRLTVL.

There are a few counts of this clonotype. V gene TRBV19 combines with J gene TRBJ1-5; a possible D gene is TRBD1 (6 bases). This CDR3 spans 13 amino acids. Germline V gene sequence: CDR1 LNHDA, CDR2 SQIVND (reference sequence). Trimming removed 4 bases from V and 15 bases from J, with 19 bases in between. CDR3 in DNA: TGTGCCAGTAGTACCCCCTTCTGGACAGCCTTGCATTTT. Translation: CASSTPFWTALHF.

The chain uses TRBV2 and TRBJ2-3, with 7 bases lining up with TRBD1. Germline assignment: CDR1 SNHLY and CDR2 FYNNEI. Trimming cost V 11 bases and J 5 bases; bases outside gene matches: 10. This CDR3 comprises 13 residues. DNA for the CDR3: TGTGCCGGCCAAGGGGGCGAAGTAGATACGCAGTATTTT. Translating gives CAGQGGEVDTQYF.

This CDR3 reads CAISESTGHYTGELFF. In DNA, the CDR3 is TGTGCCATCAGTGAGTCGACGGGACACTACACCGGGGAGCTGTTTTTT. This sequence joins TRBV10-3 and TRBJ2-2, with D maybe TRBD1 (6 bases). V lost 0 bases and J 3 bases, leaving 11 bases between the germline ends. Germline V gene data show CDR1 as ENHRY and CDR2 as SYGVKD. CDR3 length: 16 residues.

As to this clonotype: Relative to the germline gene, one junction end is altered; a read error may explain this. This chain links TRBV12-3 or TRBV12-4 with TRBJ1-6; possible D gene TRBD1, 6 bases. The CDR3 spans 15 residues. The CDR3, as DNA: TGTGCCAGCAGTCCCCTAACAGGGATTAATTCACCCCCCCACTTT. This translates into CASSPLTGINSPPHF.

This clonotype has only a few counts. The chain combines TRBV4-2 with TRBJ2-1; D call uncertain. V was cut by 4 bases and J by 4 bases, with 11 bases left in between. This CDR3 spans 14 amino acids. Looked up from germline, CDR1 is LGHNA and CDR2 is YNFKEQ. The CDR3, as DNA: TGTGCCAGCAGCCCATCTCGGCAATACAATGAGCAGTTCTTC. Translation: CASSPSRQYNEQFF.

The chain couples TRBV25-1 to TRBJ1-5; D is unclear. CDR3 length: 16 residues. The V end lost 1 base, the J end lost 1 base, and 11 bases lay between the germline ends. Germline V lookup: CDR1 MGHDK, CDR2 SYGVNS. CDR3 region: CASSELGIESNQPQHF. In DNA form, the CDR3 reads TGTGCCAGCAGTGAATTAGGGATAGAGAGCAATCAGCCCCAGCATTTT.

This clonotype occurred many times. V is TRBV5-1 and J is TRBJ2-1; 8 bases map to TRBD2. V trimming: 4 bases; J trimming: 6 bases; junction bases outside the gene matches: 15. CDR1 is SGHRS and CDR2 is YFSETQ in the germline V gene. The CDR3 is made up of 17 amino acids. The DNA of the CDR3 is TGCGCCAGCAGCCCAATACCCTTAGCGGGGAGCTTCAATGAGCAGTTCTTC. Its protein product is CASSPIPLAGSFNEQFF.

A remark on this clonotype: A read error may be the cause here, since a much bigger clone is one base away. The chain employs TRBV10-3 and TRBJ2-4, with 8 nucleotides matching TRBD2. This CDR3 region has 12 residues. Looked up from germline, CDR1 is ENHRY and CDR2 is SYGVKD. The ends lost 4 bases at V and 13 bases at J; junction bases unmatched: 6. The CDR3 loop reads CAISGTSNEQYF. CDR3 nucleotides: TGTGCCATCAGTGGGACTAGCAATGAGCAGTACTTC.

CDR3 sequence: CSGRVQMAYEQYF. CDR3 DNA: TGCAGTGGTAGGGTCCAAATGGCCTACGAGCAGTACTTC. The chain has TRBV20-1 and TRBJ2-7; D call uncertain. In germline, CDR1 is DFQATT, CDR2 SNEGSKA (reference sequence). This CDR3 spans 13 amino acids. V gave up 7 bases and J gave up 2 bases, with 15 bases separating them.

This clonotype showed up just a few times. This rearrangement joins TRBV6-2 or TRBV6-3 to TRBJ2-3; tentatively, D is TRBD1 (5 bases). This CDR3 contains 15 residues. Deletions cut 7 bases from V and 1 base from J, with 15 bases between. In germline, CDR1 is MNHEY, CDR2 SVGEGT. The CDR3 sequence: CASTGHFFGTDTQYF. The CDR3 nucleotides are TGTGCCAGCACCGGACATTTTTTCGGCACAGATACGCAGTATTTT.

A few counts support this clonotype. V is TRBV29-1 and J is TRBJ1-2, with D perhaps TRBD1 (5 bases). The CDR3 totals 12 residues. The V and J ends lost 3 bases and 5 bases respectively, with 10 bases between them. Germline-derived CDR1 and CDR2 are SQVTM and ANQGSEA. The CDR3 DNA sequence: TGCAGCGTTGATGGGACCGTTTATGGCTACACCTTC. Its translation is CSVDGTVYGYTF.

The chain couples TRBV28 to TRBJ2-1; 7 bases align to TRBD2. The length of the CDR3 is 15 residues. In germline, CDR1 is MDHEN, CDR2 SYDVKM. The trim removed 6 bases at V and 2 bases at J, leaving 7 bases unmatched. The CDR3 DNA reads TGTGCCAGCAGAGCGGGATCAAGCACCTACAATGAGCAGTTCTTC. Encoded protein: CASRAGSSTYNEQFF.

This clonotype was observed at least ten times. The chain uses TRBV29-1 and TRBJ2-3; the D gene is possibly TRBD2 (6 bases). V was shortened by 4 bases and J by 4 bases, with 15 bases between the two germline ends. CDR3 length equals 14 residues. Germline CDR1 SQVTM, CDR2 ANQGSEA. Here the CDR3 reads CSVVKGLPPDTQYF. CDR3 nucleotide sequence: TGCAGCGTTGTTAAGGGACTCCCGCCAGATACGCAGTATTTT.